The clone carrying this T cell receptor (beta chain) was seen only a few times. Its antigen is undetermined. An overlapping HIV-1 Gag peptide pool stimulated these cells at about 0.94 ug/peptide/mL. CD40L-negative CD69-negative CD45RO-high memory CD4+ T cells were sorted as populations depleted of antigen-responding cells. Before stimulation, PBMCs underwent CD8+ T cell depletion. The CDR3 contains 15 residues. Trimming stripped 1 base from V and 2 bases from J, with 6 bases between. Germline values: CDR1 LNHDA, CDR2 SQIVND (reference sequence). These data come from a study of persistence of HIV-infected CD4 T cells. Study-wide background: Isolated cells were CMV- and HIV-1 Gag-responding CD4+ T cells. Study-level findings and limits: CMV- and Gag-responding cells had lower TCRbeta richness than CD3/CD28-responding cells.

Sequencing used immunoSEQ version 4 in survey mode. Template was genomic DNA at 10 ng/uL, with up to roughly 1 ug used per sample. Generated by immunoSEQ multiplex PCR, the TCRdb table keeps only in-frame clones and is missing some. The sample has about 60,000 clones, roughly 75% seen once. The source is an adult man with HIV who was CMV-seropositive. The starting material was CD4+ T cells sorted from PBMCs after roughly 18-hour stimulation, obtained from a patient who received antiretroviral therapy. This chain joins TRBV19 and TRBJ1-6; TRBD1 might be the D (5 bases). The CDR3 DNA is TGTGCCAGTAGTATAGTAGGGGCCTATAATTCACCCCTCCACTTT. This gives the protein CASSIVGAYNSPLHF.